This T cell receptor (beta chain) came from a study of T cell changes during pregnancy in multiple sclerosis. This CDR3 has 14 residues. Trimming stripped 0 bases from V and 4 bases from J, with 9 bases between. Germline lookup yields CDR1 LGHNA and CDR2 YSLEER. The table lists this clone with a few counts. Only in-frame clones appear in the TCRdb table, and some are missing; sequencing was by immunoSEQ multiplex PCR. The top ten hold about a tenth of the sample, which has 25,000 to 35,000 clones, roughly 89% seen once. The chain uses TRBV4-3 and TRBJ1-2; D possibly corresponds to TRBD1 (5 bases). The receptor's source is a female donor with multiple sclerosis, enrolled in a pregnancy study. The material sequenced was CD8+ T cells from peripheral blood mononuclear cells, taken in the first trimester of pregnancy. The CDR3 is CASSQEAGSYGYTF. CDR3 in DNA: TGCGCCAGCAGCCAAGAAGCAGGGTCCTATGGCTACACCTTC.